These 27 T cell receptor beta chains were all obtained from the same sample, sequenced in a study of blood T cell repertoires in COVID-19. Produced via immunoSEQ multiplex PCR; TCRdb's table is partial and in-frame only. This sample has about 480,000 clones, with roughly 90% found just once. The source material was PBMCs or T cells enriched from blood (not recorded which). Source of these receptors: a woman between 35 and 50 years old who had recovered from COVID-19.

The CDR3 here is CASQTGGYGYTF. The CDR3 nucleotides read TGTGCCAGCCAGACAGGGGGGTATGGCTACACCTTC. The chain is built from TRBV2 and TRBJ1-2; 9 bases are shared with TRBD1. V trimming: 8 bases; J trimming: 5 bases; junction bases outside the gene matches: 3. The germline gives CDR1 SNHLY, CDR2 FYNNEI. This CDR3 contains 12 residues. The variable domain in full, with the rest retrieved from reference TRBV2 and TRBJ1-2, is EPEVTQTPSHQVTQMGQEVILRCVPISNHLYFYWYRQILGQKVEFLVSFYNNEISEKSEIFDDQFSVERPDGSNFTLKIRSTKLEDSAMYFCASQTGGYGYTFGSGTRLTVV.

The chain is built from TRBV24-1 and TRBJ2-1, with 11 bases that match TRBD1. The CDR3 spans 16 residues. V gave up 4 bases and J gave up 4 bases; unmatched junction bases: 5. Germline-derived CDR1 and CDR2 are KGHDR and SFDVKD. CDR3 sequence: CATSDPGTGGYNEQFF. CDR3 DNA sequence: TGTGCCACCAGTGACCCCGGGACAGGGGGATACAATGAGCAGTTCTTC.

This chain uses TRBV7-2 with TRBJ1-6; 7 bases are a match to TRBD1. The CDR3 runs to 14 residues. Germline CDR1 SGHTA, CDR2 FQGNSA. V shed 6 bases and J 8 bases; nucleotides not matched to a gene: 7. The chain's CDR3 is CASSTEGGYSPLHF. For the CDR3, the DNA is TGTGCCAGCAGTACAGAAGGGGGCTATTCACCCCTCCACTTT.

The genes are TRBV5-4 and TRBJ2-5, with 7 bases identical to TRBD1. The CDR3 runs to 15 residues. The J segment lost 4 bases and the V segment lost 1 base, leaving 7 bases of the junction unmatched. Germline-derived CDR1 and CDR2 are SGHNT and YYREEE (reference sequence). CDR3 sequence: CASSLSQGVRETQYF. The CDR3 bases are TGTGCCAGCAGCTTGAGCCAGGGGGTGAGAGAGACCCAGTACTTC.

The V and J genes are TRBV5-1 and TRBJ1-4, with no clear D. Trimming shortened V by 0 bases and J by 3 bases, and 3 bases separated the two germline ends. CDR1 SGHRS and CDR2 YFSETQ come from the germline V gene. CDR3 length: 13 residues. CDR3 region: CASSLAANEKLFF. The CDR3 DNA reads TGCGCCAGCAGCTTGGCGGCTAATGAAAAACTGTTTTTT.

Written as DNA, the CDR3 is TGTGCCAGTAGTATAGACGACTTTGATGAAAAACTGTTTTTT. Translation: CASSIDDFDEKLFF. This chain joins TRBV19 and TRBJ1-4, with D unresolved. This CDR3 is built from 14 residues. Deletions cut 0 bases from V and 6 bases from J, with 8 bases between. Germline V lookup: CDR1 LNHDA, CDR2 SQIVND (reference sequence).

The chain has TRBV5-8 and TRBJ2-2; D gene ambiguous. Germline lookup yields CDR1 SGHTS and CDR2 YDEGEE. V was trimmed by 10 bases and J by 3 bases, leaving 4 bases between them. The CDR3 is 10 residues long. The CDR3 sequence is CACDTGELFF. CDR3 in DNA: TGTGCCTGCGACACCGGGGAGCTGTTTTTT.

The chain employs TRBV7-2 and TRBJ2-7; 12 nucleotides line up with TRBD1. Germline CDR1 reads SGHTA; CDR2 reads FQGNSA. This CDR3 spans 15 amino acids. Germline trimming cut 1 base from V and 6 bases from J; bases unmatched to any gene: 4. CDR3 protein: CASSLVGQGAGEQYF. The CDR3 DNA is TGTGCCAGCAGCTTAGTGGGACAGGGGGCAGGCGAGCAGTACTTC.

The genes are TRBV6-5 and TRBJ2-1, with 9 positions matching TRBD1. From germline, CDR1 is MNHEY and CDR2 SVGAGI. V lost 7 bases, J lost 3 bases, and 7 bases stayed unmatched. The CDR3 has 15 amino acids. In DNA form, the CDR3 reads TGTGCCAGCAAAACCGGGACAGGGAACTACAATGAGCAGTTCTTC. Translation: CASKTGTGNYNEQFF.

The V gene is TRBV7-9, the J gene TRBJ1-1; TRBD1 might be the D (5 bases). Germline V CDR1 and CDR2: SEHNR, FQNEAQ (reference sequence). The CDR3 extends over 15 amino acids. The V end was cut by 5 bases, the J end by 7 bases, with 20 bases between. CDR3: CASSPPRGTNHEAFF. CDR3 nucleotide sequence: TGTGCCAGCAGCCCCCCTAGGGGCACTAACCATGAAGCTTTCTTT.

V usage is TRBV24-1 and J usage is TRBJ1-1, with TRBD1 as a possible D gene (6 bases). Germline V gene sequence: CDR1 KGHDR, CDR2 SFDVKD. This CDR3 is 16 amino acids long. The V end was cut by 0 bases, the J end by 7 bases, with 17 bases between. The CDR3 spells CATSDLQSTGAIEAFF. CDR3 nucleotide sequence: TGTGCCACCAGTGATTTGCAGTCGACAGGAGCAATTGAAGCTTTCTTT.

For the CDR3, the DNA is TGTGCCAGCAGTTTCCGCTCGACCCGGGACAGGCATAACTATGGCTACACCTTC. Translating gives CASSFRSTRDRHNYGYTF. The genes are TRBV6-7 and TRBJ1-2; 8 positions match TRBD1. TRBV6-7 is marked as an open reading frame, function uncertain. This CDR3 has 18 residues. V shed 4 bases and J 1 base; nucleotides not matched to a gene: 14.

The V call is TRBV9, the J call TRBJ2-2, with 8 nucleotides matching TRBD2. Germline loops: CDR1 SGDLS, CDR2 YYNGEE. The V gene end was trimmed by 7 bases and the J gene end by 5 bases; junction bases not matched to a gene: 10. The CDR3 contains 15 residues. CDR3 coding DNA: TGTGCCAGCGCATTCAGCGGGAGTGGGACCGGGGAGCTGTTTTTT. Amino acids: CASAFSGSGTGELFF.

The chain uses TRBV30 and TRBJ1-2; TRBD1 might be the D (6 bases). Trimming stripped 6 bases from V and 8 bases from J, with 16 bases between. Germline CDR1 is GTSNPN and CDR2 is SVGIG (reference sequence). The CDR3 contains 12 residues. The CDR3 DNA reads TGTGCCTGTTTAAGGGGGTTAAGGGGCTACACCTTC. This gives the protein CACLRGLRGYTF.

The genes are TRBV24-1 and TRBJ1-5; TRBD1 agrees at 9 bases. Germline CDR1 KGHDR, CDR2 SFDVKD. V was clipped by 3 bases and J by 6 bases; unmatched bases: 8. The CDR3 loop spans 16 amino acids. CDR3 coding DNA: TGTGCCACCAGTGATCCGGGACAGGGCCCGCCTCAGCCCCAGCATTTT. Translation gives CATSDPGQGPPQPQHF.

This chain connects TRBV29-1 to TRBJ1-2; D possibly corresponds to TRBD1 (5 bases). The CDR3 spans 14 residues. Germline loops: CDR1 SQVTM, CDR2 ANQGSEA. Trimming shortened V by 0 bases and J by 5 bases, and 13 bases separated the two germline ends. The CDR3 bases are TGCAGCGTTGAAGATCATGGGGGGAAATATGGCTACACCTTC. Its protein product is CSVEDHGGKYGYTF.

This CDR3 reads CAIAAGDLSSYEQYF. The CDR3 bases are TGTGCCATCGCAGCGGGAGACCTCAGCTCCTACGAGCAGTACTTC. This sequence joins TRBV28 and TRBJ2-7; 8 bases match TRBD2. J lost 0 bases, V lost 10 bases, and 11 bases had no gene match. This CDR3 region has 15 residues. Per the germline V gene, CDR1 is MDHEN and CDR2 is SYDVKM.

The V and J genes are TRBV19 and TRBJ2-7; TRBD2 aligns across 8 bases. J lost 1 base, V lost 5 bases, and 10 bases had no gene match. The CDR3 spans 16 residues. Germline assignment: CDR1 LNHDA and CDR2 SQIVND (reference sequence). CDR3 sequence: CASSPRTSGVSYEQYF. The CDR3 bases are TGTGCCAGTAGTCCCCGTACTAGCGGAGTATCCTACGAGCAGTACTTC.

The V gene is TRBV11-3, the J gene TRBJ2-3; D might be TRBD2 (5 bases). The CDR3 is 16 residues long. In germline, CDR1 is SGHNT, CDR2 YENEEA. Trimming took off 3 bases at V and 2 bases at J, with 15 bases between the two ends. CDR3 sequence reads: CASSFRAGPFTDTQYF. The CDR3 nucleotides read TGTGCCAGCAGCTTTCGTGCGGGCCCTTTCACAGATACGCAGTATTTT. Together with reference TRBV11-3 and TRBJ2-3, the CDR3 gives the full variable domain: EAGVVQSPRYKIIEKKQPVAFWCNPISGHNTLYWYLQNLGQGPELLIRYENEEAVDDSQLPKDRFSAERLKGVDSTLKIQPAELGDSAVYLCASSFRAGPFTDTQYFGPGTRLTVL.

V gene TRBV6-5 combines with J gene TRBJ2-1; 8 positions match TRBD1. CDR1 is MNHEY, CDR2 SVGAGI, per germline. This CDR3 has 15 residues. V lost 5 bases, J lost 5 bases, and 8 bases stayed unmatched. The CDR3 coding sequence is TGTGCCAGCAGTCCCTCGAACAGGGGGAACAATGAGCAGTTCTTC. This codes for CASSPSNRGNNEQFF.

This clone was observed a few times. J is TRBJ2-7 and V is TRBV4-3; TRBD2 agrees at 10 bases. Germline loops: CDR1 LGHNA, CDR2 YSLEER. This CDR3 has 15 residues. Germline trimming cut 0 bases from V and 7 bases from J; bases unmatched to any gene: 6. The CDR3: CASSQDLAGALEQYF. For the CDR3, the DNA is TGCGCCAGCAGCCAAGACCTAGCGGGAGCTCTTGAGCAGTACTTC.

This clone occurred a few times. The V call is TRBV29-1, the J call TRBJ2-7; D is perhaps TRBD1 (5 bases). Germline V gene lookup returns CDR1 SQVTM and CDR2 ANQGSEA. V lost 4 bases and J 0 bases, leaving 22 bases between the germline ends. The CDR3 covers 17 residues. The CDR3, as DNA: TGCAGCGTTGGGGGCTTGGTTCGTGGGCAACCCTCCTACGAGCAGTACTTC. Residues: CSVGGLVRGQPSYEQYF.

This CDR3 reads CASSVSATGSSPLHF. The CDR3, as DNA: TGTGCCAGTAGTGTCTCGGCGACAGGGAGTTCACCCCTCCACTTT. The chain combines TRBV19 with TRBJ1-6; 7 bases are shared with TRBD1. The CDR3 loop spans 15 amino acids. Trimming cost V 5 bases and J 9 bases; bases outside gene matches: 10. In germline, CDR1 is LNHDA, CDR2 SQIVND (reference sequence).

On this clone: The sample contains more than one DNA sequence encoding this CDR3. The chain is built from TRBV9 and TRBJ1-3; possibly TRBD1 for D (5 bases). Germline CDR1 SGDLS, CDR2 YYNGEE. The CDR3 sequence is 16 residues long. V was cut by 1 base and J by 2 bases, with 13 bases left in between. DNA for the CDR3: TGTGCCAGCAGCGTACTTACAGGTGGGACTGGAAACACCATATATTTT. This translates into CASSVLTGGTGNTIYF. The full variable domain, with the rest looked up from reference TRBV9 and TRBJ1-3, is DSGVTQTPKHLITATGQRVTLRCSPRSGDLSVYWYQQSLDQGLQFLIQYYNGEERAKGNILERFSAQQFPDLHSELNLSSLELGDSALYFCASSVLTGGTGNTIYFGEGSWLTVV.

The chain carries TRBV7-2 and TRBJ2-3; 8 bases fit TRBD1. This CDR3 is 15 amino acids long. Germline V lookup: CDR1 SGHTA, CDR2 FQGNSA. J was trimmed by 4 bases and V by 3 bases; bases with no gene match: 6. CDR3 coding DNA: TGTGCCAGCAGCTTTCAGGGGGCCGGAGCAGATACGCAGTATTTT. Protein product: CASSFQGAGADTQYF.

The V call is TRBV6-1, the J call TRBJ1-5, with TRBD1 as a possible D gene (6 bases). With 1 base removed from V and 7 bases from J, the gap between germline ends came to 11 bases. The CDR3 consists of 14 residues. The V gene's germline CDR1 is MNHNS and CDR2 SASEGT. CDR3 nucleotide sequence: TGTGCCAGCAGTGAAGTACAGGGCTGGCAGCCCCAGCATTTT. Protein product: CASSEVQGWQPQHF.

This clone was recorded only once. DNA for the CDR3: TGTGCCAGCAGCTCCTTACCTACCTACGAGCAGTACTTC. Translation: CASSSLPTYEQYF. This chain links TRBV11-2 with TRBJ2-7; no clear D. This CDR3 has 13 amino acids. Germline CDR1 and CDR2: SGHAT and FQNNGV. Trimming cost V 4 bases and J 2 bases, with 9 bases left between them.